This T cell receptor (beta chain) was observed in a study of blood T cell repertoires in COVID-19. Trimming cost V 3 bases and J 2 bases, with 2 bases left between them. CDR1 MNHNS and CDR2 SASEGT come from the germline V gene. The CDR3 is made up of 11 amino acids. Data came from immunoSEQ multiplex PCR; TCRdb stores just in-frame clones and leaves some out. The sample holds roughly 160,000 clones, 82% seen once. The sample was peripheral blood. V usage is TRBV6-1 and J usage is TRBJ2-7; D is undetermined. This receptor was identified in a woman older than 75 with active or convalescent COVID-19. The CDR3 sequence is CASSDTYEQYF. CDR3 in DNA: TGTGCCAGCAGTGACACCTACGAGCAGTACTTC.